This note documents a single T cell receptor beta chain sequence. In its sample, this clone was seen a few times. Its specific antigen is unknown. It has no much larger one-base neighbor in the sample; base qualities were not kept. The data belong to a study of beta chain features in type 1 diabetes (dated by TCRdb to 2016 to 2019). About the full investigation: Mean age, gender distribution, total cell number and subset yield were not different between patients and healthy donors. A total of approximately 99,000,000 sorted cells were examined across all samples, and RNA yield correlated strongly with the number of cells per subset. In the study, recently diagnosed type 1 diabetes patients and matched healthy donors were compared on the TCRB repertoires of their sorted circulating CD4+ T cell subsets. Regulatory and stem cell-like memory subsets were obtained from only 8 patients and about eight healthy donors, while naive and central memory subsets were obtained from all 28 donors. Overall study results and their limits: A moderate but significant shortening of TCRB CDR3 length was observed in type 1 diabetes patients in all four CD4+ subsets. Shorter templates might have been favored by PCR, but patient and control samples were amplified and corrected together, so both groups would have been affected equally by any skew. Sequencing cDNA rather than genomic DNA could over-represent highly expressing activated cells, although activation and CD3 levels did not differ between groups. Because the HLA sub-analyses included only small numbers of individuals, any influence of HLA type on TCRB rearrangement was left unresolved. Naive, central memory and regulatory TCRB repertoires appeared more similar among patients than among healthy donors. At VDJ recombination sites, type 1 diabetes patients had fewer insertions and more deleted nucleotides, which implies abnormalities in thymic rearrangement.

A single peripheral blood draw of approximately 100 mL on average was collected from each donor into heparinised tubes. A BD FACSAria II and a panel including CD45RO, CCR7, CD25, CD127, CD95 and CD27 were used to sort naive, central memory, regulatory and stem cell-like memory CD4+ T cells. A purity above 95% was achieved for all sorted populations. Right away, PBMCs were isolated by Lymphoprep density gradient centrifugation and were stained directly, with no culture step. So that batch effects would be minimized, each experiment stained and sorted samples in pairs, pairing one healthy donor with one patient. The entire amount of isolated RNA was reverse transcribed using the High Capacity cDNA Reverse Transcription Kit, so the sequenced TCRB transcripts were expressed ones. Deep immunoSEQ sequencing was performed on naive, central memory and regulatory T cell samples, with an average of about 3.6 million total reads per sample. Sorted cells were lysed in RLT buffer and RNA was extracted with DNase-treated RNeasy Micro or Mini kits, depending on cell number. To prevent cross-contamination, each cell subset was processed individually, whereas patient and healthy donor samples were processed jointly. TCRB sequences were amplified from cDNA with the immunoSEQ multiplex PCR, producing 87-bp fragments spanning the CDR3 region. The amplicons were sequenced using the Illumina HiSeq platform. From the authors' description of their analysis: PCR bias was corrected computationally using synthetic template baselines, and reads within Hamming distance 2 were collapsed, with unmergeable singletons discarded. By aligning reads against IMGT, V, D and J genes, CDR3 length, and insertions or deletions at six rearrangement sites were assigned. Within each subset, clonotype counts were normalized to the number of sorted cells before true diversity and Gini coefficients were calculated with the tcR R package. The overlap coefficient, calculated on TCRB nucleotide sequences, was used to measure repertoire sharing. As a proxy for the pre-selection repertoire, out-of-frame TCRB sequences from naive cells were analyzed. Drawn from immuneACCESS, this table holds only the in-frame rearrangements with V and J called that TCRdb kept. Clones are partly lost; checked studies trace under half to an unresolved V gene and leave the rest unexplained. The DNA gave D and trimming, while V, J and clone size come from that table. Present in this sample are about 360,000 clones, roughly 12% of which were seen just once. The top ten clonotypes cover more than 0.015% of the sample.

Here V drops 2 bases and J drops 0 bases, and the junction holds 4 bases not matched to any gene. The CDR3 spans 15 residues, from the cysteine through the phenylalanine. Only CDR3 DNA remains: 45 bases, in frame from the first base. CDR1 and CDR2 are read off the germline V gene (reference sequence) as SGHNT and YYREEE. The receptor was derived from a man aged 18 to 35 in good health. The chain is made from TRBV5-4 and TRBJ2-5; TRBD2 aligns with 7 central bases. The sequenced sample consisted of naive CD4+ T cells from blood. The sample's cell subset or site label is to be understood as: true naive CD4+ T cells. In nucleotide form, the sequence is TGTGCCAGCAGCTTTAGGGGAGGGTACCAAGAGACCCAGTACTTC. This yields the protein CASSFRGGYQETQYF.